A selection of T cell receptor beta chains follows, all from one sample in a study of cytomegalovirus exposure and HLA in healthy donors. Profiled with immunoSEQ multiplex PCR; TCRdb holds only in-frame clones, not every one. Found here are about 120,000 clones, roughly 79% of them singletons; the top ten hold 3% to 4%. The material sequenced was PBMCs. The receptors here all came from a woman younger than 45 in good health and CMV-seronegative. CDR3s include the opening cysteine and the closing phenylalanine or tryptophan. The D gene is left open where the match is weak. A row's size may be missing; if present it is once, few, many or a size class.

D gene,clone size,J gene,V gene,CDR3 protein,CDR3 DNA
.,few,TRBJ1-1,TRBV6-6,CASTRRDRANTEAFF,TGTGCCAGCACACGGAGAGACAGAGCGAACACTGAAGCTTTCTTT
.,.,TRBJ2-1,TRBV5-4,CASKTGEQFF,TGTGCCAGCAAGACGGGGGAGCAGTTCTTC
TRBD2,.,TRBJ2-1,TRBV7-8,CASSLRREGRYNEQFF,TGTGCCAGCAGCTTAAGGCGGGAGGGCCGCTACAATGAGCAGTTCTTC
.,.,TRBJ2-7,TRBV5-6,CASSSSWGELSYEQHF,TGTGCCAGCAGCTCCTCCTGGGGGGAGCTTTCCTACGAGCAGCACTTC
TRBD1,.,TRBJ2-5,TRBV18,CASSPPRSRGLGETQYF,TGTGCCAGCTCTCCGCCCCGTTCCAGGGGGTTGGGAGAGACCCAGTACTTC
.,.,TRBJ1-1,TRBV7-3,CASSLTEGRTEAFF,TGTGCCAGCAGCTTAACGGAAGGGAGAACTGAAGCTTTCTTT
.,.,TRBJ2-7,TRBV6-1,CASSGTYEQYF,TGTGCCAGCAGTGGTACCTACGAGCAGTACTTC
.,once,TRBJ1-2,TRBV19,CASSPSGNYGYTF,TGTGCCAGTAGCCCCTCGGGGAACTATGGCTACACCTTC
.,.,TRBJ2-7,TRBV23-1,CASSQVGGTASYEQYF,TGCGCCAGCAGTCAAGTGGGCGGGACAGCGTCCTACGAGCAGTACTTC
TRBD1,once,TRBJ1-5,TRBV6-6,CASSPKQGASNQPQHF,TGTGCCAGCAGCCCGAAACAGGGGGCAAGCAATCAGCCCCAGCATTTT
.,.,TRBJ1-3,TRBV5-1,CASSRGGAGNTIYF,TGCGCCAGCAGCCGTGGAGGGGCTGGAAACACCATATATTTT
.,.,TRBJ2-3,TRBV18,CASSPSSTVTDTQYF,TGTGCCAGCTCACCATCGAGTACAGTCACAGATACGCAGTATTTT
TRBD1,.,TRBJ2-6,TRBV10-3,CATADRGIAGANVLTF,TGTGCCACCGCCGACAGGGGTATTGCGGGGGCCAACGTCCTGACTTTC
.,.,TRBJ2-5,TRBV10-3,CAIRRTEKETQYF,TGTGCCATCAGACGGACAGAGAAGGAGACCCAGTACTTC
.,few,TRBJ1-2,TRBV11-2,CASSLVGGGATRANYGYTF,TGTGCCAGCAGCTTAGTAGGGGGGGGCGCGACAAGAGCTAACTATGGCTACACCTTC
TRBD2,.,TRBJ2-1,TRBV27,CASSEEAGGGSDEQFF,TGTGCCAGCAGTGAAGAAGCGGGAGGGGGAAGCGATGAGCAGTTCTTC
.,.,TRBJ2-5,TRBV7-6,CASSLLGVGGETQYF,TGTGCCAGCAGCTTATTAGGAGTGGGAGGAGAGACCCAGTACTTC
TRBD1,.,TRBJ1-2,TRBV19,CASSTNRGDDGYTF,TGTGCCAGTAGTACTAACAGGGGAGATGATGGCTACACCTTC
TRBD2,.,TRBJ2-1,TRBV5-1,CASSFTGTSGNEQFF,TGCGCCAGCAGCTTTACCGGGACTAGCGGAAATGAGCAGTTCTTC
.,.,TRBJ2-1,TRBV27,CASSSFGSDNEQFF,TGTGCCAGCAGTTCGTTCGGGAGCGACAATGAGCAGTTCTTC
.,.,TRBJ2-3,TRBV10-1,CASSERGTDTQYF,TGCGCCAGCAGTGAGCGGGGCACAGATACGCAGTATTTT
.,.,TRBJ1-1,TRBV5-1,CASYEVPVTEAFF,TGCGCCAGCTACGAGGTACCGGTCACTGAAGCTTTCTTT
.,.,TRBJ2-7,TRBV18,CASSPRDTLMRFEQYF,TGTGCCAGCTCACCACGGGACACTTTAATGCGTTTCGAGCAGTACTTC
.,.,TRBJ2-7,TRBV4-1,CASSQGDTRNSYEQYF,TGCGCCAGCAGCCAAGGGGACACTCGAAATTCCTACGAGCAGTACTTC
TRBD2,.,TRBJ2-7,TRBV7-7,CASSLGLAGEGEQYF,TGTGCTAGCAGCTTGGGCCTAGCGGGAGAAGGCGAGCAGTACTTC
.,.,TRBJ1-3,TRBV28,CASSDSNGNTIYF,TGTGCCAGCAGTGACTCTAACGGAAACACCATATATTTT
.,.,TRBJ1-2,TRBV4-3,CASSQGGGLKYGYTF,TGCGCCAGCAGCCAAGGGGGGGGATTAAAATATGGCTACACCTTC
.,.,TRBJ2-5,TRBV13,CASSLTTGGEEQYF,TGTGCCAGCAGCTTAACAACAGGGGGGGAGGAGCAGTACTTC
TRBD2,.,TRBJ2-7,TRBV5-1,CASSLGGGDEQYF,TGCGCCAGCAGCTTGGGTGGGGGGGACGAGCAGTACTTC
TRBD1,.,TRBJ2-7,TRBV28,CASRTGQVEQYF,TGTGCCAGCAGGACCGGACAGGTTGAGCAGTACTTC
TRBD2,.,TRBJ2-2,TRBV9,CASSVLAGATGELFF,TGTGCCAGCAGCGTTCTAGCGGGAGCCACCGGGGAGCTGTTTTTT
TRBD1,.,TRBJ1-1,TRBV7-2,CASSPGQGINEAFF,TGTGCCAGCAGCCCGGGACAGGGGATAAATGAAGCTTTCTTT
TRBD2,.,TRBJ2-7,TRBV7-2,CASSLGLAGEGYEQYF,TGTGCCAGCAGCTTAGGACTAGCGGGAGAAGGCTACGAGCAGTACTTC
.,.,TRBJ2-3,TRBV14,CASSQALYTQYF,TGTGCCAGCAGCCAAGCACTATATACGCAGTATTTT
TRBD1,.,TRBJ2-2,TRBV28,CASSSATGGNTGELFF,TGTGCCAGCAGTTCCGCGACAGGGGGGAACACCGGGGAGCTGTTTTTT
TRBD2,.,TRBJ2-1,TRBV18,CASSPSQGLASNEQFF,TGTGCCAGCTCACCGTCTCAGGGACTAGCGTCCAATGAGCAGTTCTTC
.,.,TRBJ2-7,TRBV27,CASSLVQDSSYEQYF,TGTGCCAGCAGTTTAGTTCAGGACAGCTCCTACGAGCAGTACTTC
.,few,TRBJ1-2,TRBV12-1,CASTHTGTGLYGYTF,TGTGCCAGCACTCATACCGGGACAGGGCTCTATGGCTACACCTTC
.,.,TRBJ2-2,TRBV6-1,CASSGRVAGSNTGELFF,TGTGCCAGCAGTGGGAGGGTCGCAGGTTCGAACACCGGGGAGCTGTTTTTT
.,once,TRBJ2-7,TRBV28,CASSWSGTGLYEQYF,TGTGCCAGCAGTTGGTCAGGGACTGGACTCTACGAGCAGTACTTC
TRBD1,.,TRBJ2-7,TRBV27,CASSVRQGLGEQYF,TGTGCCAGCAGTGTACGACAGGGATTGGGCGAGCAGTACTTC
.,.,TRBJ2-1,TRBV27,CASSRLGNEQFF,TGTGCCAGCAGCCGACTAGGGAATGAGCAGTTCTTC
TRBD1,.,TRBJ2-1,TRBV18,CASSRAGLRTGRAYNEQFF,TGTGCCAGCTCACGCGCCGGACTGCGGACAGGACGAGCCTACAATGAGCAGTTCTTC
TRBD2,.,TRBJ2-3,TRBV9,CASSVEAGGGGDTQYF,TGTGCCAGCAGCGTAGAGGCGGGAGGTGGCGGAGATACGCAGTATTTT
TRBD1,.,TRBJ1-2,TRBV7-9,CASSSFGQGTNSGYTF,TGTGCCAGCAGCTCGTTCGGACAGGGTACTAACTCTGGCTACACCTTC
.,.,TRBJ2-2,TRBV7-9,CSSSPRVSVAPAGELFF,TGTTCCAGCAGCCCTCGCGTGAGCGTCGCCCCAGCCGGGGAGCTGTTTTTT
TRBD1,.,TRBJ2-5,TRBV5-8,CASSVGTDTGETQYF,TGTGCCAGCAGCGTAGGGACAGACACTGGGGAGACCCAGTACTTC
.,.,TRBJ2-7,TRBV11-2,CASSPSWSADEQYF,TGTGCCAGCAGCCCGAGCTGGAGCGCCGACGAGCAGTACTTC
.,.,TRBJ1-5,TRBV7-9,CASSLEEGGPQHF,TGTGCCAGCAGCTTAGAAGAGGGAGGGCCCCAGCATTTT
TRBD1,.,TRBJ2-7,TRBV28,CASTRGSAYEQYF,TGTGCCAGCACCAGGGGGAGCGCCTACGAGCAGTACTTC
TRBD2,.,TRBJ2-2,TRBV30,CAWKRLGLAGGGTGELFF,TGTGCCTGGAAACGCCTCGGACTAGCGGGAGGCGGGACCGGGGAGCTGTTTTTT
.,.,TRBJ2-5,TRBV2,CANGDPGLQETQYF,TGTGCCAACGGTGACCCGGGACTGCAAGAGACCCAGTACTTC
.,.,TRBJ1-1,TRBV7-6,CASSTQGRAEAFF,TGTGCCAGCAGCACACAGGGTAGGGCTGAAGCTTTCTTT